The T cell receptor (beta chain) under discussion was sequenced for a study of cytomegalovirus exposure and HLA in healthy donors. All donors participated as healthy donors of bone marrow. 60 Vbeta and 13 Jbeta primers were used in PCR. In the original workflow: As a later analysis found, there were tens of millions of unique TCR beta chains, of which roughly 11 million were shared. Libraries were prepared by immunoSEQ multiplex PCR; TCRdb keeps only in-frame clonotypes and omits some of them. V and J calls and clone size are copied from that table; D and trimming were computed from the DNA. The table has 120,000 or so clones, 81% seen once. The germline V gene has CDR1 LNHDA and CDR2 SQIVND (reference sequence). V was clipped by 4 bases and J by 1 base, with 16 bases between them. The length of the CDR3 is 16 residues. Remarks on this clone: Its specificity is not known.

Whole-study findings and limits: Researchers counted 150 to 200 TCR beta chains as cytomegalovirus-associated.

The specimen sequenced was PBMCs. The chain is built from TRBV19 and TRBJ1-1; maybe TRBD1 (5 bases). The TCR sequence derives from a man between 18 and 29 years old in good health and CMV-seropositive. CDR3 in amino acids: CASSRTQTITNTEAFF. CDR3 DNA sequence: TGTGCCAGTAGTAGGACACAGACAATAACGAACACTGAAGCTTTCTTT.